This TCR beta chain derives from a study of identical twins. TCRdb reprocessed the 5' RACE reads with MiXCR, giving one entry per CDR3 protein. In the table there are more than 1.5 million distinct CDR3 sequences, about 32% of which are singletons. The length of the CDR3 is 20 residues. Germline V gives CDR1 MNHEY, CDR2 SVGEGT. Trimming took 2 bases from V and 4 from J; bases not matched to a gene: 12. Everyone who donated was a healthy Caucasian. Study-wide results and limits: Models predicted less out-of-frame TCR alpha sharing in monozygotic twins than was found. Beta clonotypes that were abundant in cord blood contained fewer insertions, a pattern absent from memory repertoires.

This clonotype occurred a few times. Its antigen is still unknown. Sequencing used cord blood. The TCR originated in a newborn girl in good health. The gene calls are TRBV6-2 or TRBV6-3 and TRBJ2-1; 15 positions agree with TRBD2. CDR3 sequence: CASSYPGDRGLAGGYNEQFF. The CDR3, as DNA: TGTGCCAGCAGTTACCCTGGCGACCGTGGACTAGCGGGGGGGTACAATGAGCAGTTCTTC.